This T cell receptor (beta chain) was retrieved from a study of read filtering for tumor transcriptome and immune sequencing. General observations from the study: The CD138-negative fraction was mixed bone marrow immune cells, not pure T cells.

The CDR3 contains 14 residues. Germline loops: CDR1 SGHVS, CDR2 FQNEAQ. V was trimmed by 2 bases and J by 0 bases, leaving 8 bases between them. This library used roughly 370 ng RNA and molecular barcoded adaptors spanning alpha/delta and beta/gamma chains. A single record per CDR3 protein comes from TCRdb applying MiXCR to the reads. The data contain some 130,000 distinct CDR3 sequences, approximately 13% of them singletons. Remarks on this clonotype: Its target is unknown.

Bone marrow was sampled from every patient at the time of active disease. The V and J genes are TRBV7-8 and TRBJ2-7, with a possible D match to TRBD2 (6 bases). The sample was a population of CD138-negative cells sorted from bone marrow. The clonotype comes from a donor at least 40 years old with multiple myeloma. CDR3 sequence: CASSLQDYSYEQYF. CDR3 nucleotide sequence: TGTGCCAGCAGCTTACAGGACTACTCCTACGAGCAGTACTTC.